Listed here are 29 T cell receptor beta chains from one sample, sequenced in a study of T cell changes during pregnancy in multiple sclerosis. Repertoires were generated with immunoSEQ multiplex PCR, while TCRdb's copy carries only in-frame clones and drops some. The profile shows tens of thousands of clones, 85% to 95% of them singletons. The specimen was peripheral blood, collected after pregnancy. Receptor source: a female donor with multiple sclerosis, enrolled in a pregnancy study.

To note about this clone: At the DNA level, this CDR3 is encoded by other sequences in the same sample as well. The chain joins TRBV7-2 to TRBJ1-2; TRBD1 might be the D (6 bases). The V gene lost 5 bases and the J gene lost 2 bases, with 12 bases spanning the gap. Germline CDR1 SGHTA, CDR2 FQGNSA. The CDR3 has 14 residues. The CDR3 spells CASSPDTGNYGYTF. CDR3 coding DNA: TGTGCCAGCAGCCCTGATACAGGGAACTATGGCTACACCTTC. Together with reference TRBV7-2 and TRBJ1-2, the CDR3 gives the full variable domain: GAGVSQSPSNKVTEKGKDVELRCDPISGHTALYWYRQSLGQGLEFLIYFQGNSAPDKSGLPSDRFSAERTGGSVSTLTIQRTQQEDSAVYLCASSPDTGNYGYTFGSGTRLTVV.

The genes are TRBV7-2 and TRBJ2-1; D may be TRBD1 (6 bases). The ends were cut back, 7 bases at V and 7 bases at J, with 23 bases in the middle. Germline lookup yields CDR1 SGHTA and CDR2 FQGNSA. There are 16 residues in the CDR3. The CDR3 DNA sequence: TGTGCCAGCACCCTCATTGGGGGCCCCGAGGTAAATGAGCAGTTCTTC. It encodes CASTLIGGPEVNEQFF.

As to this clone: One end of the junction fails to match germline, which may point to a read error. This rearrangement joins TRBV15 to TRBJ2-4, with 8 bases lining up with TRBD2. This CDR3 is built from 16 residues. Germline-derived CDR1 and CDR2 are LNHNV and YYDKDF (reference sequence). The CDR3 loop reads CATSRDGSGAKNIQYF. The CDR3 DNA sequence: TGTGCCACCAGCCGAGACGGTAGCGGGGCGAAAAACATTCAGTACTTC.

The V and J genes are TRBV5-1 and TRBJ2-7, with D maybe TRBD1 (5 bases). The CDR3 is 15 amino acids. In germline, CDR1 is SGHRS, CDR2 YFSETQ. Trimming stripped 1 base from V and 0 bases from J, with 11 bases between. Here the CDR3 DNA reads TGCGCCAGCAGCTTGACAGGCCTGGGCTCCTACGAGCAGTACTTC. Amino acid sequence: CASSLTGLGSYEQYF. Full variable domain (missing parts from reference TRBV5-1 and TRBJ2-7): KAGVTQTPRYLIKTRGQQVTLSCSPISGHRSVSWYQQTPGQGLQFLFEYFSETQRNKGNFPGRFSGRQFSNSRSEMNVSTLELGDSALYLCASSLTGLGSYEQYFGPGTRLTVT.

This clone was seen a few times. This chain links TRBV30 with TRBJ1-1; D is unresolved. This CDR3 contains 11 residues. Germline V lookup: CDR1 GTSNPN, CDR2 SVGIG (reference sequence). V shed 8 bases and J shed 6 bases, with 13 bases lying between them. The CDR3 sequence is CAMGGRSEAFF. Written as DNA, the CDR3 is TGTGCCATGGGAGGTCGGTCTGAAGCTTTCTTT.

The chain uses TRBV19 and TRBJ2-7; 11 bases match TRBD2. The tail of the sequence fits TRBJ2-1 better, so the J call may be wrong. Per germline, CDR1 LNHDA and CDR2 SQIVND (reference sequence). The CDR3 extends over 15 amino acids. The CDR3 is CASSIELAGDYEQFF. CDR3 DNA: TGTGCCAGTAGTATCGAACTAGCGGGAGATTATGAGCAGTTCTTC.

J is TRBJ2-1 and V is TRBV5-1; the match to TRBD1 covers 7 bases. Trimming removed 4 bases from V and 4 bases from J; junction bases left unmatched: 8. The germline V gene has CDR1 SGHRS and CDR2 YFSETQ. CDR3 size: 15 residues. The CDR3 DNA sequence: TGCGCCAGCAGCAGGGGACAGTCGGGGTACAATGAGCAGTTCTTC. It encodes CASSRGQSGYNEQFF.

The CDR3 protein is CASSLVGTSGTEQYF. The DNA of the CDR3 is TGTGCCAGCAGCTTAGTCGGGACTAGCGGGACCGAGCAGTACTTC. This chain uses TRBV11-2 with TRBJ2-7; 13 nucleotides match TRBD2. The V segment lost 1 base and the J segment 6 bases; nucleotides outside the gene matches: 3. Per germline, CDR1 SGHAT and CDR2 FQNNGV. CDR3 size: 15 residues.

This clone was found once. V is TRBV28 and J is TRBJ2-1, with a tentative D call TRBD2 (5 bases). The CDR3 has 14 amino acids. The V and J ends lost 6 bases and 7 bases respectively, with 16 bases between them. Per germline, CDR1 MDHEN and CDR2 SYDVKM. The CDR3 loop reads CASRAILGFNEQFF. The DNA for the CDR3 is TGTGCCAGCAGAGCAATACTAGGGTTTAATGAGCAGTTCTTC.

This rearrangement joins TRBV7-9 to TRBJ1-5; tentatively, D is TRBD1 (5 bases). Between the trimmed V and J ends, which lost 4 bases and 10 bases, there was a span of 14 bases. The CDR3 contains 13 residues. Germline V CDR1 and CDR2: SEHNR, FQNEAQ (reference sequence). For the CDR3, the DNA is TGTGCCAGCAGCTCTTCGGACATAAATCCCCAGCATTTT. Translation: CASSSSDINPQHF.

This chain connects TRBV29-1 to TRBJ2-7, with TRBD2 as a possible D gene (5 bases). The CDR3 runs to 13 residues. V dropped 3 bases and J dropped 0 bases, with 9 bases sitting between them. The germline gives CDR1 SQVTM, CDR2 ANQGSEA. The CDR3 region is CSVDGRDSYEQYF. CDR3 in DNA: TGCAGCGTTGATGGACGGGACTCCTACGAGCAGTACTTC.

V usage is TRBV19 and J usage is TRBJ2-1, with D possibly being TRBD1 (6 bases). In germline, CDR1 is LNHDA, CDR2 SQIVND (reference sequence). The ends were cut back, 6 bases at V and 6 bases at J, with 15 bases in the middle. This CDR3 is 14 amino acids long. CDR3 amino acids: CASSTGHLFNEQFF. CDR3 DNA: TGTGCCAGTAGCACGGGACATTTATTCAATGAGCAGTTCTTC.

The chain couples TRBV5-4 to TRBJ2-5; 8 bases are shared with TRBD2. Germline V CDR1 and CDR2: SGHNT, YYREEE (reference sequence). This CDR3 comprises 18 residues. J was trimmed by 4 bases and V by 4 bases; bases with no gene match: 18. CDR3 sequence (DNA): TGTGCCAGCAGCCGAGAGGGGGGAGCGGGAGTGAGAGGAGAGACCCAGTACTTC. Translating gives CASSREGGAGVRGETQYF.

The chain links TRBV6-5 to TRBJ2-1; tentatively, D is TRBD2 (6 bases). V gave up 0 bases and J gave up 0 bases, with 6 bases separating them. The CDR3 is 15 residues long. CDR1 is MNHEY, CDR2 SVGAGI, per germline. The CDR3 sequence is CASSYSGSSYNEQFF. DNA of the CDR3: TGTGCCAGCAGTTACTCCGGGAGCTCCTACAATGAGCAGTTCTTC.

The chain combines TRBV10-1 with TRBJ2-2; D is unclear. Germline V gene sequence: CDR1 WNHNN, CDR2 SYGVQD (reference sequence). V dropped 9 bases and J dropped 6 bases, with 8 bases sitting between them. The CDR3 has 11 amino acids. In DNA form, the CDR3 reads TGCGCCAGGACGGCGGCCGGGGAGCTGTTTTTT. Protein: CARTAAGELFF.

The rearrangement joins TRBV11-2 to TRBJ2-7; perhaps TRBD1 as D (6 bases). V lost 2 bases and J 7 bases, leaving 12 bases between the germline ends. Germline V gene data show CDR1 as SGHAT and CDR2 as FQNNGV. This CDR3 is built from 13 residues. Here the CDR3 DNA reads TGTGCCAGCAGCTTACGGGACAATCCGGAGCAGTACTTC. Translated, it gives CASSLRDNPEQYF.

The V gene is TRBV7-9, the J gene TRBJ2-7; D gene ambiguous. The germline V gene has CDR1 SEHNR and CDR2 FQNEAQ (reference sequence). Trimming cost V 6 bases and J 2 bases, with 17 bases left between them. The CDR3 totals 15 residues. CDR3 sequence (DNA): TGTGCCAGCAGTATCAACGCGGCCCTAACCTACGAGCAGTACTTC. Translating gives CASSINAALTYEQYF.

CDR3: CASSQAASGQETQYF. As DNA, the CDR3 is TGTGCCAGCAGCCAAGCGGCTAGCGGCCAAGAGACCCAGTACTTC. The chain combines TRBV4-2 with TRBJ2-5, with TRBD2 matching over 7 bases. The CDR3 sequence is 15 residues long. The V gene end was trimmed by 1 base and the J gene end by 1 base; junction bases not matched to a gene: 3. The germline gives CDR1 LGHNA, CDR2 YNFKEQ.

For the CDR3, the DNA is TGTGCCATCAGGGGGACAGGGACAACAGATACGCAGTATTTT. Its protein is CAIRGTGTTDTQYF. This chain links TRBV10-3 with TRBJ2-3; 9 nucleotides match TRBD1. Germline V CDR1 and CDR2: ENHRY, SYGVKD. Germline trimming cut 6 bases from V and 3 bases from J; bases unmatched to any gene: 4. The CDR3 has 14 amino acids.

The chain couples TRBV11-3 to TRBJ2-7; 13 nucleotides line up with TRBD2. The V gene end was trimmed by 4 bases and the J gene end by 3 bases; junction bases not matched to a gene: 0. The CDR3 is made up of 14 amino acids. Germline CDR1 SGHNT, CDR2 YENEEA. CDR3 protein: CASSWTSGSYEQYF. CDR3 DNA: TGTGCCAGCAGCTGGACTAGCGGGAGCTACGAGCAGTACTTC.

This CDR3 is CASSLTGTGYTF. For the CDR3, the DNA is TGTGCCAGCAGTTTGACTGGCACCGGCTACACCTTC. This chain links TRBV28 with TRBJ1-2; D unresolved. The CDR3 length is 12 residues. Per germline, CDR1 MDHEN and CDR2 SYDVKM. With 3 bases removed from V and 8 bases from J, the gap between germline ends came to 10 bases.

The V gene is TRBV25-1, the J gene TRBJ1-2; D is ambiguous. Germline V gene sequence: CDR1 MGHDK, CDR2 SYGVNS. There are 12 residues in the CDR3. V shed 3 bases and J shed 5 bases, with 7 bases lying between them. The CDR3 region has the DNA TGTGCCAGCAGTGATCAGTATTATGGCTACACCTTC. Translation gives CASSDQYYGYTF.

The J gene is TRBJ2-1, the V gene TRBV5-1, with D possibly being TRBD2 (6 bases). This CDR3 is built from 15 residues. From germline, CDR1 is SGHRS and CDR2 YFSETQ. Trimming took off 3 bases at V and 8 bases at J, with 18 bases between the two ends. The DNA of the CDR3 is TGCGCCAGCAGCTACGCCGGGAGAGGGTGGGATGAGCAGTTCTTC. Protein product: CASSYAGRGWDEQFF.

The sample holds one count of this clone. CDR3 protein: CSTTSSGRGEQYF. The CDR3, as DNA: TGCAGCACAACCTCTAGCGGGCGGGGCGAGCAGTACTTC. J is TRBJ2-7 and V is TRBV29-1; 8 bases line up with TRBD2. Trimming cost V 8 bases and J 6 bases; bases outside gene matches: 12. The CDR3 contains 13 residues. CDR1 is SQVTM and CDR2 is ANQGSEA in the germline V gene.

The chain uses TRBV19 and TRBJ1-5, with no clear D. The CDR3 runs 13 residues. Germline V gene data show CDR1 as LNHDA and CDR2 as SQIVND (reference sequence). Trimming removed 3 bases at V and 9 bases at J, with 12 bases between. CDR3 region: CASSIRLLLPQHF. The DNA of the CDR3 is TGTGCCAGTAGTATCAGGTTGTTATTGCCCCAGCATTTT.

This clone has only one observation. The chain recombines TRBV7-9 with TRBJ2-3; no clear D. Germline V gives CDR1 SEHNR, CDR2 FQNEAQ (reference sequence). The CDR3 runs to 15 residues. Between the trimmed V and J ends, which lost 3 bases and 1 base, there was a span of 11 bases. CDR3 nucleotides: TGTGCCAGCAGCTTCTTAGCTTCTCGCACAGATACGCAGTATTTT. The encoded protein is CASSFLASRTDTQYF.

V and J are TRBV6-6 and TRBJ2-1; 10 bases are a match to TRBD1. CDR1 and CDR2 from the germline V gene are MNHNY and SVGAGI (reference sequence). J gave up 7 bases and V 2 bases, and 8 bases lay outside the gene matches. This CDR3 is 16 amino acids long. As DNA, the CDR3 is TGTGCCAGCAGTTACACCGGGACAGGGGTCCGAAATGAGCAGTTCTTC. It translates to CASSYTGTGVRNEQFF.

In its sample, this clone was seen a few times. V and J are TRBV14 and TRBJ2-1; 11 bases match TRBD2. V was clipped by 6 bases and J by 13 bases; unmatched bases: 11. This CDR3 contains 14 residues. CDR1 is SGHDN and CDR2 is FVKESK in the germline V gene. In DNA, the CDR3 is TGTGCCAGCAGTAAAAAAGGGACTAGCGGTATCCAGTTCTTC. Translating it yields CASSKKGTSGIQFF.

J is TRBJ2-5 and V is TRBV4-3; 14 nucleotides line up with TRBD2. Germline V gene lookup returns CDR1 LGHNA and CDR2 YSLEER. The CDR3 spans 18 residues. With V trimmed by 4 bases and J by 3 bases, 10 bases remained unmatched. For the CDR3, the DNA is TGCGCCAGCAGCCCCGGGACTAGCGGGAGAGGTTTAAAAGAGACCCAGTACTTC. This translates into CASSPGTSGRGLKETQYF.